The present T cell receptor (beta chain) was sequenced within a study of early T cells in non-severe SARS-CoV-2 infection. Study as a whole: Chains were unpaired, as sequencing was done on bulk RNA from unsorted whole blood.

Tagging with unique molecular identifiers was applied to individual cDNA molecules. Using its own MiXCR run on the 5' RACE reads, TCRdb lists one record per CDR3 protein. The data contain about 90,000 distinct CDR3 sequences, around 12% of them singletons. Study outcomes and limitations: Private and CD4 specificities were missed by VDJdb matching, which favored anti-spike CD8 responses.

Germline CDR1 is MGHRA and CDR2 is YSYEKL. V was shortened by 1 base and J by 6 bases, with 10 bases between the two germline ends. The CDR3 is made up of 15 amino acids. This clonotype has a handful of counts. Its specificity is not known. The TCR comes from an adult who was a healthcare worker with PCR-confirmed SARS-CoV-2 infection or an uninfected control (not recorded which). Source: whole blood, taken at baseline. The chain combines TRBV4-1 with TRBJ1-6, with no clear D. The CDR3 DNA follows: TGCGCCAGCAGCCAAGTTTGGACTATTAATTCACCCCTCCACTTT. Its protein is CASSQVWTINSPLHF.